Described below is a single T cell receptor (beta chain) sequence and its context. Antigen: not known. This specimen comes from a study of cytomegalovirus exposure and HLA in healthy donors. General observations from the study: According to reports, the classifier identified cytomegalovirus status with high specificity and sensitivity. When analyzed later, the rates of TCR association showed variation by HLA locus, with DRB1 the most and HLA-C the fewest. In an earlier analysis, productive rearrangement rates for most beta V segments clustered near 90% or 30%.

After removal of 0 bases from V and 5 bases from J, the junction contained 1 base not matched to a gene. Germline values: CDR1 SEHNR, CDR2 FQNEAQ (reference sequence). CDR3 length equals 15 residues. PCR employed 60 Vbeta and 13 Jbeta primers. Assay used: immunoSEQ multiplex PCR; TCRdb lists only in-frame clones, some missing. The sample lists around 150,000 clones; roughly 80% were seen once. The clonotype originates from a human donor in good health. The chain combines TRBV7-9 with TRBJ1-4; 9 nucleotides match TRBD1. The sample taken for sequencing was PBMCs. The CDR3 DNA reads as TGTGCCAGCAGCTTAGCCGGGACAGGGAATGAAAAACTGTTTTTT. Amino acids: CASSLAGTGNEKLFF.